This T cell receptor (beta chain) was sequenced during a study of T cells in Graves' hyperthyroidism and ophthalmopathy. TCR beta CDR3 sequences were amplified from RNA transcripts. In the first-round RT-PCR of the TCR CDR3, the HTBI primer set was used. TCRdb recomputed calls from the multiplex PCR reads with MiXCR, one row per CDR3 protein. The sample includes fewer than 700,000 distinct CDR3 sequences, 15% to 20% of them seen just once. The CDR3 has 13 residues. The germline gives CDR1 LNHNV, CDR2 YYDKDF (reference sequence). The V end was cut by 5 bases, the J end by 9 bases, with 14 bases between. In this sample, this clonotype turned up many times.

The sequencing sample was made of blood. This rearrangement joins TRBV15 to TRBJ2-1; a possible D gene is TRBD2 (6 bases). The source of this sequence is a woman in her 30s with Graves' hyperthyroidism. CDR3 DNA sequence: TGTGCCACCAGCCGGGAGAGGGTTGGTGAGCAGTTCTTC. This encodes CATSRERVGEQFF.